A single sample gave rise to the 8 T cell receptor beta chains below, sequenced in a study of cytomegalovirus exposure and HLA in healthy donors. 60 Vbeta and 13 Jbeta primers were used in PCR. Produced via immunoSEQ multiplex PCR; TCRdb's table is partial and in-frame only. The table shows about 160,000 clones, with 60% to 80% occurring only once. Sequenced: PBMCs. The receptors were sampled from a woman aged 45-65 years in good health and CMV-seropositive.

The J gene is TRBJ2-5, the V gene TRBV19; the D is unclear. The CDR3 consists of 14 residues. The ends were cut back, 1 base at V and 4 bases at J, with 10 bases in the middle. In germline, CDR1 is LNHDA, CDR2 SQIVND (reference sequence). CDR3 DNA: TGTGCCAGTAGTATAGCTTCGTCGAGAGAGACCCAGTACTTC. It yields the protein CASSIASSRETQYF.

V is TRBV7-2 and J is TRBJ1-5, with a possible D match to TRBD1 (5 bases). Trimming cost V 1 base and J 2 bases, with 9 bases left between them. The CDR3 consists of 15 residues. In germline, CDR1 is SGHTA, CDR2 FQGNSA. CDR3 sequence (DNA): TGTGCCAGCAGCTTAGGGGGGGTGGGCAATCAGCCCCAGCATTTT. Protein product: CASSLGGVGNQPQHF.

This chain uses TRBV10-2 with TRBJ2-7; D is unclear. The V gene's germline CDR1 is WSHSY and CDR2 SAAADI. This CDR3 has 12 amino acids. Trimming stripped 6 bases from V and 0 bases from J, with 6 bases between. CDR3 sequence: CASSPFSYEQYF. CDR3 bases: TGCGCCAGCAGCCCCTTCTCCTACGAGCAGTACTTC.

This clone came up a few times. Distinct nucleotide sequences in the sample also encode this CDR3. The chain carries TRBV28 and TRBJ2-1, with D possibly TRBD2 on 5 matching bases. The CDR3 has 14 residues. Trimming cost V 7 bases and J 1 base, with 11 bases left between them. Germline lookup yields CDR1 MDHEN and CDR2 SYDVKM. CDR3 in DNA: TGTGCCAGCACACTAGGAGTTTCCTACAATGAGCAGTTCTTC. The encoded protein is CASTLGVSYNEQFF.

The chain joins TRBV5-6 to TRBJ1-4; 7 nucleotides agree with TRBD1. Looked up from germline, CDR1 is SGHDT and CDR2 is YYEEEE. CDR3 length equals 15 residues. V was clipped by 3 bases and J by 10 bases; unmatched bases: 12. CDR3: CASSWDGDSVGKLFF. The CDR3 DNA is TGTGCCAGCAGCTGGGACGGGGACAGTGTGGGAAAACTGTTTTTT.

This clone showed up just a few times. The CDR3 DNA is TGCGCCAGCAGCCAAGATAGGGGATACACCATATATTTT. This sequence encodes CASSQDRGYTIYF. The chain carries TRBV4-3 and TRBJ1-3; D might be TRBD1 (5 bases). Trimming shortened V by 0 bases and J by 8 bases, and 8 bases separated the two germline ends. The CDR3 covers 13 residues. Looked up from germline, CDR1 is LGHNA and CDR2 is YSLEER.

V is TRBV4-1 and J is TRBJ2-7; unclear D gene. CDR1 is MGHRA, CDR2 YSYEKL, per germline. The length of the CDR3 is 13 residues. V lost 2 bases, J lost 6 bases, and 11 bases lay in between. CDR3 protein: CASSQQIRTEQYF. The CDR3 nucleotides read TGCGCCAGCAGCCAACAAATTAGAACCGAGCAGTACTTC.

The chain is built from TRBV9 and TRBJ1-1; maybe TRBD1 (5 bases). The CDR3 spans 15 residues. Germline V CDR1 and CDR2: SGDLS, YYNGEE. Trimming removed 0 bases from V and 8 bases from J, with 17 bases in between. The DNA of the CDR3 is TGTGCCAGCAGCGTAGCTTCTTGGGGGGACGGGGAAGCTTTCTTT. Translation gives CASSVASWGDGEAFF. The complete variable domain, with remaining parts taken from reference TRBV9 and TRBJ1-1, reads DSGVTQTPKHLITATGQRVTLRCSPRSGDLSVYWYQQSLDQGLQFLIQYYNGEERAKGNILERFSAQQFPDLHSELNLSSLELGDSALYFCASSVASWGDGEAFFGQGTRLTVV.